What follows is one T cell receptor (beta chain) and its context. This record comes from a study of T cells in Graves' hyperthyroidism and ophthalmopathy. TCR beta CDR3 regions were amplified from RNA. HTBI primers were the set used in a first-round RT-PCR of the TCR CDR3. MiXCR, applied by TCRdb to the multiplex PCR reads, yields one record per CDR3 protein. The sample has around 530,000 distinct CDR3 sequences, approximately 17% seen once. Ophthalmopathy patients had Clinical Activity Score at least 3, NOSPECS grade at least 4, duration under 3 months. Germline-derived CDR1 and CDR2 are PRHDT and FYEKMQ (reference sequence). Trimming took 5 bases from V and 2 from J; bases not matched to a gene: 13. The CDR3 has 17 amino acids.

The receptor comes from a woman aged 18-29 years with Graves' ophthalmopathy. The chain combines TRBV13 with TRBJ2-3, with 7 bases that match TRBD1. The sample taken for sequencing was blood. This CDR3 is CASSGRTGVGATDTQYF. The CDR3 DNA sequence: TGTGCCAGCAGCGGCCGAACAGGGGTGGGGGCCACAGATACGCAGTATTTT.